This is a list of T cell receptor beta chains from one sample in a study of T cells in Graves' hyperthyroidism and ophthalmopathy. TCRdb processed the multiplex PCR reads anew with MiXCR; each CDR3 protein has one entry. This repertoire shows about 640,000 distinct CDR3 sequences, around 21% found once; its top ten account for around a third. What was sequenced was blood. The source of these receptors is a man younger than 45 with Graves' ophthalmopathy. Each CDR3 is given without its conserved first and last residue. The order of the fields is V gene, CDR3 protein.

v_call: TRBV20-1
cdr3_aa: SARASGRHNEQF

v_call: TRBV10-3
cdr3_aa: AISDQGRADTQY

v_call: TRBV11-2
cdr3_aa: ASSAINRGLGETQY

v_call: TRBV6-9
cdr3_aa: ASSYYREGEKLF

v_call: TRBV4-1
cdr3_aa: ASSRIAGVGTDTQY

v_call: TRBV11-2
cdr3_aa: ASSSADTGNTGELF

v_call: TRBV11-3
cdr3_aa: ASSLGQGREDTQY

v_call: TRBV5-1
cdr3_aa: ASRQATGTYEKLF

v_call: TRBV7-2
cdr3_aa: ASSQGSGWADTQY

v_call: TRBV6-2/TRBV6-3
cdr3_aa: ASSPTVPNQPQH

v_call: TRBV18
cdr3_aa: ASSLMDSPQETQY

v_call: TRBV11-2
cdr3_aa: ASGGVGLALGAETQY

v_call: TRBV28
cdr3_aa: ASTTGAYEQY

v_call: TRBV27
cdr3_aa: ASSPGTSGRYSETQY

v_call: TRBV7-9
cdr3_aa: ASSLILGEQF

v_call: TRBV2
cdr3_aa: ASRKSVNTEAF

v_call: TRBV5-5
cdr3_aa: ASSSDATLQETQY

v_call: TRBV2
cdr3_aa: ASTSSRSYNEQF

v_call: TRBV28
cdr3_aa: ASSRGTGGPGANVLT

v_call: TRBV5-1
cdr3_aa: ASSRGDHNEQF

v_call: TRBV28
cdr3_aa: ASSFILGTGTSDEQF

v_call: TRBV27
cdr3_aa: ASSFEGALPYEQY

v_call: TRBV14
cdr3_aa: ASSQGVRYSGRINEQF

v_call: TRBV3-1
cdr3_aa: ASSQEGTSAYNEQF

v_call: TRBV30
cdr3_aa: AWSVLRSSGNTIY

v_call: TRBV11-2
cdr3_aa: ASSLRRGADTQY

v_call: TRBV6-5
cdr3_aa: ASSYSGAVGQAEKLF

v_call: TRBV19
cdr3_aa: ATQKNPNEKLF

v_call: TRBV29-1
cdr3_aa: SVGRIVLRDYGYT

v_call: TRBV5-5
cdr3_aa: ASAPAGKQGATDTQY

v_call: TRBV3-1
cdr3_aa: ASSQAGTYEQY

v_call: TRBV29-1
cdr3_aa: SVAGTDRDTQY

v_call: TRBV6-2/TRBV6-3
cdr3_aa: ASSDSTGGGNTIY

v_call: TRBV2
cdr3_aa: ASRATSGRAYGTDTQY

v_call: TRBV3-1
cdr3_aa: ASSAGTGYMNTEAF

v_call: TRBV5-1
cdr3_aa: ASRPGHTNTGELF

v_call: TRBV19
cdr3_aa: ASSPPLGQGDAGELF

v_call: TRBV28
cdr3_aa: ASSLGTGGYEQY

v_call: TRBV28
cdr3_aa: ASSFRGSGSYEQY

v_call: TRBV6-1
cdr3_aa: ASSPPGLAGGEQY

v_call: TRBV10-3
cdr3_aa: AISAQGQGARGTEAF

v_call: TRBV27
cdr3_aa: ASRGDGVSSYEQY

v_call: TRBV7-2
cdr3_aa: ASSYSGQRETQY

v_call: TRBV27
cdr3_aa: ASSLSGQGPTNEKLF

v_call: TRBV18
cdr3_aa: ASSSGGTTDTQY

v_call: TRBV4-1
cdr3_aa: ASSPIREGPGLAFTGELF